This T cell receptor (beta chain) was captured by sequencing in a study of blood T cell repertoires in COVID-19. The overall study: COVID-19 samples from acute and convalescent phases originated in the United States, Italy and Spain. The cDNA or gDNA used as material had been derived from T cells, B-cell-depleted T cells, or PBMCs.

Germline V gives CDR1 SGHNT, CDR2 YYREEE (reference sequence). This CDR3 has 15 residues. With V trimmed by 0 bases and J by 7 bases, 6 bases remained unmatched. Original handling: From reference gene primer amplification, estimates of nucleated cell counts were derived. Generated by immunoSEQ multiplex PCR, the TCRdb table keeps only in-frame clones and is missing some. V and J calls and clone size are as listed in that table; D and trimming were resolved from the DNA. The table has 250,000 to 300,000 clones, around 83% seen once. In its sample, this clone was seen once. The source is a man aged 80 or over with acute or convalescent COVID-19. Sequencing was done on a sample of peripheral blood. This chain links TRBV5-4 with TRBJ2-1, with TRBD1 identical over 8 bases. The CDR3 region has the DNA TGTGCCAGCAGCTTGGACCAGGGGGCCTGGAATGAGCAGTTCTTC. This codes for CASSLDQGAWNEQFF.